These 25 T cell receptor beta chains originate from one sample sequenced in a study of cytomegalovirus exposure and HLA in healthy donors. The PCR made use of 60 Vbeta and 13 Jbeta primers. Data came from immunoSEQ multiplex PCR; TCRdb stores just in-frame clones and leaves some out. Found here are 180,000 or so clones, roughly 9.5% of them singletons; the top ten hold 1% to 1.5%. Source material: PBMCs. Receptors originate from a woman aged 25 to 39 in good health and CMV-seropositive.

This clone was counted only a few times. The rearrangement links TRBV7-8 to TRBJ2-1, with D possibly being TRBD2 (5 bases). Germline V lookup: CDR1 SGHVS, CDR2 FQNEAQ. The CDR3 contains 11 residues. The V end lost 0 bases, the J end lost 14 bases, and 8 bases lay between the germline ends. This CDR3 reads CASSLAIGKFF. The CDR3 DNA sequence: TGTGCCAGCAGCTTAGCCATCGGGAAGTTCTTC.

This rearrangement joins TRBV10-2 to TRBJ2-3; 8 positions agree with TRBD1. The CDR3 extends over 15 amino acids. Germline V lookup: CDR1 WSHSY, CDR2 SAAADI. The V segment lost 5 bases and the J segment 2 bases; nucleotides outside the gene matches: 6. CDR3 amino acids: CASSSQGATTDTQYF. As DNA, the CDR3 is TGCGCCAGCAGTAGCCAGGGGGCCACCACAGATACGCAGTATTTT.

There are a few counts of this clone. This chain uses TRBV6-1 with TRBJ2-3, with TRBD2 matching over 11 bases. Germline trimming cut 8 bases from V and 7 bases from J; bases unmatched to any gene: 8. The CDR3 is 14 residues long. Looked up from germline, CDR1 is MNHNS and CDR2 is SASEGT. The CDR3 reads CASRLAGPPHTQYF. The CDR3 DNA follows: TGTGCCAGCCGACTAGCGGGACCCCCCCATACGCAGTATTTT.

This sequence joins TRBV6-6 and TRBJ2-5; TRBD2 agrees at 11 bases. The germline gives CDR1 MNHNY, CDR2 SVGAGI (reference sequence). This CDR3 spans 15 amino acids. The V and J ends lost 2 bases and 3 bases, in that order; junction bases with no gene match: 2. CDR3 DNA: TGTGCCAGCAGTTACCCGGGACTAGCGGAAGAGACCCAGTACTTC. Its translation: CASSYPGLAEETQYF.

This clone was observed a handful of times. The chain links TRBV29-1 to TRBJ2-5, with 7 bases fitting TRBD1. Germline lookup yields CDR1 SQVTM and CDR2 ANQGSEA. This CDR3 comprises 14 residues. V shed 4 bases and J 3 bases; nucleotides not matched to a gene: 8. CDR3 coding DNA: TGCAGCGTTGGAAGTTACCAGGGGGAAGAGACCCAGTACTTC. It specifies CSVGSYQGEETQYF.

The rearrangement links TRBV30 to TRBJ1-1; 8 nucleotides line up with TRBD1. Per the germline V gene, CDR1 is GTSNPN and CDR2 is SVGIG (reference sequence). V was clipped by 5 bases and J by 4 bases; unmatched bases: 9. CDR3 length: 14 residues. CDR3 bases: TGTGCCTGGTTCCCCAGGGGGCTGGGCACTGAAGCTTTCTTT. It encodes CAWFPRGLGTEAFF.

This clone showed up just a few times. Other DNA sequences in the same sample also yield this CDR3. The V gene is TRBV19, the J gene TRBJ1-2; 8 nucleotides line up with TRBD1. CDR3 size: 14 residues. With 2 bases clipped from V and 2 bases from J, the junction kept 1 base outside the gene matches. Germline V gives CDR1 LNHDA, CDR2 SQIVND (reference sequence). This chain's CDR3 is CASSIQGANYGYTF. The CDR3 nucleotides are TGTGCCAGTAGTATACAGGGGGCGAACTATGGCTACACCTTC.

The CDR3 is CASSSGQPGETQYF. CDR3 bases: TGTGCCAGCAGCTCGGGACAGCCGGGGGAGACCCAGTACTTC. The rearrangement joins TRBV11-3 to TRBJ2-5; 7 nucleotides agree with TRBD1. This CDR3 contains 14 residues. Germline CDR1 reads SGHNT; CDR2 reads YENEEA. J lost 5 bases, V lost 4 bases, and 7 bases had no gene match.

This clone turned up a few times. The chain recombines TRBV7-9 with TRBJ2-3, with 7 nucleotides matching TRBD2. CDR3 length: 13 residues. V gave up 8 bases and J gave up 5 bases; unmatched junction bases: 7. Germline values: CDR1 SEHNR, CDR2 FQNEAQ (reference sequence). The CDR3 nucleotides read TGTGCCAGCCGCCGGGAGGAAGGAGATACGCAGTATTTT. The encoded protein is CASRREEGDTQYF.

This clone showed up just a few times. The rearrangement links TRBV4-1 to TRBJ1-3; D ambiguous. The CDR3 spans 16 residues. Germline V CDR1 and CDR2: MGHRA, YSYEKL. The V end lost 1 base, the J end lost 0 bases, and 10 bases lay between the germline ends. DNA for the CDR3: TGCGCCAGCAGCCAAGGAGGCGTAAGCTCTGGAAACACCATATATTTT. The encoded protein is CASSQGGVSSGNTIYF.

This clone was counted only a few times. The chain is built from TRBV18 and TRBJ1-1, with TRBD1 matching 8 bases. V was pared by 3 bases and J by 1 base, with 4 bases of the junction left unmatched. Germline assignment: CDR1 KGHSH and CDR2 LQKENI. The CDR3 loop spans 15 amino acids. CDR3: CASSPSGQGNTEAFF. The CDR3 bases are TGTGCCAGCTCACCTTCCGGACAGGGGAACACTGAAGCTTTCTTT. The whole variable domain, filled in from reference TRBV18 and TRBJ1-1, reads NAGVMQNPRHLVRRRGQEARLRCSPMKGHSHVYWYRQLPEEGLKFMVYLQKENIIDESGMPKERFSAEFPKEGPSILRIQQVVRGDSAAYFCASSPSGQGNTEAFFGQGTRLTVV.

The sample holds a few counts of this clone. The gene calls are TRBV27 and TRBJ2-1; 7 bases map to TRBD2. The CDR3 loop spans 14 amino acids. The V gene end was trimmed by 1 base and the J gene end by 9 bases; junction bases not matched to a gene: 6. The V gene's germline CDR1 is MNHEY and CDR2 SMNVEV (reference sequence). The CDR3 reads CASSLFRGRVEQFF. In nucleotides, the CDR3 is TGTGCCAGCAGTTTATTTAGAGGGAGGGTTGAGCAGTTCTTC.

This clone has just a few counts. The gene calls are TRBV6-5 and TRBJ2-3, with TRBD2 matching over 11 bases. CDR3 length: 15 amino acids. The germline CDR1 and CDR2 sequences are MNHEY and SVGAGI. Trimming removed 2 bases from V and 4 bases from J; junction bases left unmatched: 2. CDR3 DNA: TGTGCCAGCAGTTACCTAGCGGGAGGATCAGATACGCAGTATTTT. Amino acid sequence: CASSYLAGGSDTQYF.

This clone appeared a few times. The gene calls are TRBV6-4 and TRBJ2-3; a possible D gene is TRBD2 (6 bases). Looked up from germline, CDR1 is MRHNA and CDR2 is SNTAGT. Trimming cost V 7 bases and J 2 bases, with 13 bases left between them. The CDR3 sequence is 14 residues long. CDR3 region: CASTGRGLTDTQYF. CDR3 coding DNA: TGTGCCAGCACAGGACGGGGACTCACAGATACGCAGTATTTT.

The chain has TRBV14 and TRBJ1-1; 7 bases align to TRBD1. Per the germline V gene, CDR1 is SGHDN and CDR2 is FVKESK. V gave up 3 bases and J gave up 5 bases; unmatched junction bases: 3. The length of the CDR3 is 13 residues. Written as DNA, the CDR3 is TGTGCCAGCAGCCAGATGACAGGGACTGAAGCTTTCTTT. The encoded protein is CASSQMTGTEAFF.

This chain joins TRBV4-1 and TRBJ2-1; 7 positions agree with TRBD2. CDR3 size: 18 residues. V was pared by 4 bases and J by 1 base, with 13 bases of the junction left unmatched. The germline CDR1 and CDR2 sequences are MGHRA and YSYEKL. The CDR3 bases are TGCGCCAGCAGCCCTCTTCGGGGCGGGAGAGATTCCTACAATGAGCAGTTCTTC. It is translated as CASSPLRGGRDSYNEQFF.

The V and J genes are TRBV18 and TRBJ1-1; 8 positions match TRBD1. The CDR3 sequence is 14 residues long. J gave up 5 bases and V 6 bases, and 8 bases lay outside the gene matches. Germline V gives CDR1 KGHSH, CDR2 LQKENI. The CDR3 sequence: CASSPDRGETEAFF. DNA for the CDR3: TGTGCCAGCTCTCCCGACAGGGGAGAGACTGAAGCTTTCTTT.

This clone was found a few times. The genes are TRBV5-6 and TRBJ2-7; possible D gene TRBD2, 5 bases. The V gene's germline CDR1 is SGHDT and CDR2 YYEEEE. This CDR3 region has 14 residues. The V and J ends lost 3 bases and 1 base respectively, with 11 bases between them. This CDR3 is CASSSGLHSYEQYF. The CDR3 DNA is TGTGCCAGCAGCTCCGGACTGCATTCCTACGAGCAGTACTTC.

The rearrangement joins TRBV18 to TRBJ1-5; 11 bases match TRBD1. CDR3 length equals 14 residues. Germline V lookup: CDR1 KGHSH, CDR2 LQKENI. J lost 4 bases, V lost 6 bases, and 2 bases had no gene match. CDR3 residues: CASSRDRGNQPQHF. CDR3 DNA sequence: TGTGCCAGCTCCAGGGACAGGGGGAATCAGCCCCAGCATTTT.

The chain combines TRBV12-2 with TRBJ2-7; the DNA was not used to check the table's D call, TRBD1. TRBV12-2 is a recognized pseudogene. This CDR3 contains 14 residues. The CDR3 DNA is TGTGCAAGTCGCTTCAGGTACACCTCCTACGAGCAGTACTTC. It encodes CASRFRYTSYEQYF.

This clone was counted between two and nine times. V is TRBV5-1 and J is TRBJ1-5; no clear D gene. V dropped 4 bases and J dropped 4 bases, with 15 bases sitting between them. This CDR3 has 15 residues. In germline, CDR1 is SGHRS, CDR2 YFSETQ. CDR3 sequence (DNA): TGCGCCAGCAGCGATGGCGGCGGAACGAATCAGCCCCAGCATTTT. Its protein product is CASSDGGGTNQPQHF.

This clone was observed a few times. The chain couples TRBV11-1 to TRBJ2-5; 12 positions match TRBD2. The V and J ends lost 5 bases and 5 bases, in that order; junction bases with no gene match: 6. The CDR3 consists of 15 residues. Germline loops: CDR1 SGHAT, CDR2 FQDESV (reference sequence). Here the CDR3 reads CASSPRLAGVETQYF. CDR3 sequence (DNA): TGTGCCAGCAGCCCCAGACTAGCGGGAGTGGAGACCCAGTACTTC.

The V and J genes are TRBV18 and TRBJ2-7; the D gene is possibly TRBD1 (5 bases). The CDR3 sequence is 15 residues long. Between the trimmed V and J ends, which lost 0 bases and 4 bases, there was a span of 13 bases. Germline V gives CDR1 KGHSH, CDR2 LQKENI. The CDR3, as DNA: TGTGCCAGCTCACCACCGGGCAGGGTGGAATACGAGCAGTACTTC. Translation: CASSPPGRVEYEQYF.

This chain joins TRBV6-6 and TRBJ2-2; 8 nucleotides line up with TRBD1. This CDR3 has 16 residues. With V trimmed by 6 bases and J by 6 bases, 12 bases remained unmatched. Looked up from germline, CDR1 is MNHNY and CDR2 is SVGAGI (reference sequence). CDR3 residues: CASRPDRGNNAGELFF. For the CDR3, the DNA is TGTGCCAGCAGGCCCGACAGGGGTAATAATGCCGGGGAGCTGTTTTTT.

In DNA, the CDR3 is TGTGCCAGCAGCGTAGTTGCGGGAAACACCGGGGAGCTGTTTTTT. Its protein is CASSVVAGNTGELFF. V gene TRBV9 combines with J gene TRBJ2-2; D might be TRBD2 (6 bases). Trimming left V 0 bases short and J 2 bases short, with 8 bases between. CDR1 and CDR2 (germline): SGDLS, YYNGEE. The CDR3 has 15 residues.